Listed here is a single TCR beta chain. Antigen unknown. CDR3 length: 15 amino acids. V was clipped by 0 bases and J by 6 bases, with 15 bases between them. CDR1 is SGHRS, CDR2 YFSETQ, per germline. The source of the sample is a study of T-cell reconstitution after alpha-beta-depleted transplantation in children. The study's findings and limits: It was newly produced T cells that mostly accounted for T-cell counts and diversity one year after transplant. Expanded graft clones, several hundred of them, were reportedly the source of alpha-beta T cells about two months after transplant. Some patients owed their high day-60 TCRbeta diversity to surviving recipient T cells and thymic progenitors.

Construction of the TCRbeta library involved unique molecular identifiers. TCRdb called the PCR reads again in MiXCR, with one record for every CDR3 protein. The repertoire holds approximately 800,000 distinct CDR3 sequences, with 16% as singletons. This rearrangement joins TRBV5-1 to TRBJ1-2, with TRBD1 as a possible D gene (5 bases). The sample in question was PBMCs, mostly from graft donor cells, obtained 360 days after TCRalphabeta/CD19-depleted stem cell transplant. This receptor was obtained from a male patient younger than 18 who had a stem cell transplant for acute lymphoblastic leukemia, so the T cells may come from the graft donor. The CDR3 region has the DNA TGCGCCAGCAGCTTGGTGTCGGGGGGAGGAAATGGCTACACCTTC. Its translation: CASSLVSGGGNGYTF.